This T cell receptor (beta chain) came from a study of shared clonotypes between healthy human individuals. Measured with immunoSEQ multiplex PCR; TCRdb has only the in-frame clones, and not every one. The data show roughly 500,000 clones, with about four fifths seen just once and about an eighth held by the top ten. The V segment lost 0 bases and the J segment 1 base; nucleotides outside the gene matches: 3. CDR1 and CDR2 (germline): PRHDT, FYEKMQ (reference sequence). The CDR3 sequence is 16 residues long. About this clone itself: The antigen remains unidentified.

Study outcomes and limitations: Limited genetic and exposure-history diversity came from having few donors.

J is TRBJ2-3 and V is TRBV13; 8 nucleotides line up with TRBD2. This receptor was obtained from a woman aged 40 to 55 in good health. Some clones in this sample may be carry-over from other donors' samples. Sequencing was carried out using PBMCs. This CDR3 is CASSLGAGGGTDTQYF. CDR3 in DNA: TGTGCCAGCAGCTTAGGCGCGGGAGGAGGCACAGATACGCAGTATTTT.